Below, 28 T cell receptor beta chains from the same sample are listed, as sequenced in a study of shared clonotypes between healthy human individuals. The table came from immunoSEQ multiplex PCR; TCRdb's copy has only in-frame clones and leaves some out. The profile covers some 2.1 million clones, with about 95% appearing a single time and more than 0.95% taken by the ten largest. Cells designated naive CD8 were CD45RO-negative and were positively selected for CCR7, with terminally differentiated effector memory CD45RA+ cells excluded. The sequencing sample was made of naive CD8+ T cells sorted from blood. All receptors derive from a man younger than 35 in good health.

This chain joins TRBV7-9 and TRBJ1-1; TRBD1 agrees at 7 bases. V lost 9 bases and J lost 10; bases outside the gene matches: 20. Per germline, CDR1 SEHNR and CDR2 FQNEAQ (reference sequence). This CDR3 is built from 15 residues. The CDR3 spells CARSKKGIKGQSAFF. In DNA, the CDR3 is TGTGCCAGAAGTAAAAAGGGGATAAAGGGACAGTCAGCTTTCTTT. Complete variable domain (other parts from reference TRBV7-9 and TRBJ1-1): DTGVSQNPRHKITKRGQNVTFRCDPISEHNRLYWYRQTLGQGPEFLTYFQNEAQLEKSRLLSDRFSAERPKGSFSTLEIQRTEQGDSAMYLCARSKKGIKGQSAFFGQGTRLTVV.

The chain is built from TRBV19 and TRBJ2-7; tentatively, D is TRBD1 (5 bases). Germline values: CDR1 LNHDA, CDR2 SQIVND (reference sequence). This CDR3 spans 13 amino acids. Trimming left V 7 bases short and J 5 bases short, with 15 bases between. The CDR3: CASNHAGQDEQYF. As DNA, the CDR3 is TGTGCCAGTAATCACGCCGGACAAGACGAGCAGTACTTC.

This sequence joins TRBV6-5 and TRBJ2-7; perhaps TRBD2 as D (5 bases). V lost 2 bases and J lost 3, with 17 bases in between. This CDR3 has 16 amino acids. Germline CDR1 is MNHEY and CDR2 is SVGAGI. CDR3 nucleotides: TGTGCCAGCAGTTACCGGGAAACCCCCATGGGCTACGAGCAGTACTTC. Translation gives CASSYRETPMGYEQYF.

The chain carries TRBV11-2 and TRBJ2-3, with 12 positions matching TRBD2. V shed 0 bases and J 0 bases; nucleotides not matched to a gene: 1. The CDR3 consists of 17 residues. CDR1 and CDR2 (germline): SGHAT, FQNNGV. Here the CDR3 reads CASSLDGLAGSTDTQYF. The CDR3 coding sequence is TGTGCCAGCAGCTTAGATGGACTAGCGGGGAGCACAGATACGCAGTATTTT.

The chain employs TRBV28 and TRBJ1-5; D remains ambiguous. The CDR3 runs 16 residues. V gave up 4 bases and J gave up 0 bases, with 13 bases separating them. Germline CDR1 reads MDHEN; CDR2 reads SYDVKM. CDR3 coding DNA: TGTGCCAGCAGTTATCGGGCACCTTATAGCAATCAGCCCCAGCATTTT. Translating gives CASSYRAPYSNQPQHF.

The genes are TRBV5-1 and TRBJ2-2; weak D call: TRBD1 (6 bases). Per the germline V gene, CDR1 is SGHRS and CDR2 is YFSETQ. V lost 4 bases and J 7 bases, leaving 20 bases between the germline ends. There are 16 residues in the CDR3. In nucleotides, the CDR3 is TGCGCCAGCAGCCCCCTCTATGGGGGCGGTGACGGGGAGCTGTTTTTT. Residues: CASSPLYGGGDGELFF.

The chain employs TRBV29-1 and TRBJ2-2; 9 bases match TRBD1. CDR3 length: 14 residues. CDR1 and CDR2 from the germline V gene are SQVTM and ANQGSEA. V was clipped by 6 bases and J by 5 bases; unmatched bases: 7. The CDR3 loop is CSVMGQGVTGELFF. CDR3 nucleotides: TGCAGCGTCATGGGACAGGGAGTTACCGGGGAGCTGTTTTTT.

This chain uses TRBV13 with TRBJ1-2; D is perhaps TRBD1 (5 bases). V dropped 5 bases and J dropped 4 bases, with 17 bases sitting between them. The CDR3 totals 15 residues. The germline CDR1 and CDR2 sequences are PRHDT and FYEKMQ (reference sequence). CDR3 DNA: TGTGCCAGCAGCCCGCCCCCGGGGGAGGCCTATGGCTACACCTTC. Its translation: CASSPPPGEAYGYTF.

The chain recombines TRBV6-1 with TRBJ2-7; D uncertain. Germline lookup yields CDR1 MNHNS and CDR2 SASEGT. With 6 bases removed from V and 2 bases from J, the gap between germline ends came to 5 bases. This CDR3 comprises 11 residues. The CDR3 loop is CASRETYEQYF. The CDR3 DNA sequence: TGTGCCAGCAGGGAGACCTACGAGCAGTACTTC.

CDR3: CASEPGLAGQETQYF. CDR3 in DNA: TGCGCCAGCGAGCCGGGACTAGCGGGACAAGAGACCCAGTACTTC. The rearrangement links TRBV5-1 to TRBJ2-5, with TRBD2 identical over 13 bases. This CDR3 region has 15 residues. Germline assignment: CDR1 SGHRS and CDR2 YFSETQ. Trimming at V came to 7 bases and at J to 2 bases, leaving 5 bases not matched to a gene.

This clone was observed a single time. V usage is TRBV19 and J usage is TRBJ1-5; the D is unclear. Germline V gene data show CDR1 as LNHDA and CDR2 as SQIVND (reference sequence). Trimming removed 1 base at V and 0 bases at J, with 13 bases between. This CDR3 region has 17 residues. The CDR3 DNA reads TGTGCCAGTAGTATAGTAATTGGAGGAGGTAGCAATCAGCCCCAGCATTTT. Translated, it gives CASSIVIGGGSNQPQHF.

The CDR3 protein is CASSSSDRGGYEQYF. DNA of the CDR3: TGTGCCAGCAGCTCCTCGGACAGGGGGGGCTACGAGCAGTACTTC. The J gene is TRBJ2-7, the V gene TRBV7-2; 10 bases fit TRBD1. J was trimmed by 3 bases and V by 4 bases; bases with no gene match: 6. The CDR3 contains 15 residues. CDR1 is SGHTA and CDR2 is FQGNSA in the germline V gene.

The V gene is TRBV6-5, the J gene TRBJ2-7, with D hard to call. The CDR3 runs 15 residues. Germline values: CDR1 MNHEY, CDR2 SVGAGI. With 7 bases removed from V and 0 bases from J, the gap between germline ends came to 16 bases. CDR3 DNA sequence: TGTGCCAGCACCCCCGAGAAGTACCCCTCCTACGAGCAGTACTTC. Its protein is CASTPEKYPSYEQYF.

The gene calls are TRBV4-1 and TRBJ2-1; D is perhaps TRBD2 (6 bases). This CDR3 is built from 17 residues. Trimming removed 3 bases at V and 4 bases at J, with 19 bases between. Looked up from germline, CDR1 is MGHRA and CDR2 is YSYEKL. The DNA of the CDR3 is TGCGCCAGCAGCCACCCCCGTGGGACTCTAGATTACAATGAGCAGTTCTTC. Protein sequence: CASSHPRGTLDYNEQFF.

The rearrangement uses TRBV7-8 and TRBJ2-7; 9 nucleotides match TRBD1. Germline loops: CDR1 SGHVS, CDR2 FQNEAQ. The J segment lost 4 bases and the V segment lost 3 bases, leaving 7 bases of the junction unmatched. The CDR3 length is 15 residues. CDR3 protein: CASSFPTGGIYEQYF. The CDR3 bases are TGTGCCAGCAGCTTCCCGACAGGGGGTATTTACGAGCAGTACTTC. Complete variable domain (other parts from reference TRBV7-8 and TRBJ2-7): GAGVSQSPRYKVAKRGQDVALRCDPISGHVSLFWYQQALGQGPEFLTYFQNEAQLDKSGLPSDRFFAERPEGSVSTLKIQRTQQEDSAVYLCASSFPTGGIYEQYFGPGTRLTVT.

The V and J genes are TRBV4-3 and TRBJ2-1; 7 bases align to TRBD2. Trimming at V came to 1 base and at J to 4 bases, leaving 10 bases not matched to a gene. This CDR3 contains 17 residues. Germline V gene lookup returns CDR1 LGHNA and CDR2 YSLEER. The CDR3 loop is CASSQAPSGELYNEQFF. The CDR3 nucleotides read TGCGCCAGCAGCCAAGCCCCTAGCGGAGAGCTTTACAATGAGCAGTTCTTC.

A word on this clone: The sample has other DNA sequences that encode this CDR3 too. The chain employs TRBV30 and TRBJ2-2; 10 bases map to TRBD2. This CDR3 region has 14 residues. V trimming: 4 bases; J trimming: 2 bases; junction bases outside the gene matches: 1. Germline CDR1 is GTSNPN and CDR2 is SVGIG (reference sequence). The DNA for the CDR3 is TGTGCCTGGACTAGCGGGAGTAACACCGGGGAGCTGTTTTTT. Its translation: CAWTSGSNTGELFF.

The chain has TRBV5-6 and TRBJ2-7; D possibly matches TRBD1 or TRBD2 (6 bases each). The CDR3 runs 12 residues. Trimming cost V 4 bases and J 12 bases, with 17 bases left between them. Germline V CDR1 and CDR2: SGHDT, YYEEEE. The CDR3 loop is CASSPGAGLGYF. The CDR3 coding sequence is TGTGCCAGCAGCCCGGGGGCGGGTCTGGGGTACTTC.

The V and J genes are TRBV6-6 and TRBJ2-1, with TRBD2 identical over 9 bases. J was trimmed by 0 bases and V by 6 bases; bases with no gene match: 3. The CDR3 runs 15 residues. The V gene's germline CDR1 is MNHNY and CDR2 SVGAGI (reference sequence). CDR3 sequence reads: CASRNSGSSYNEQFF. DNA for the CDR3: TGTGCCAGCAGGAATAGCGGGAGCTCCTACAATGAGCAGTTCTTC.

In the case of this clone: Other DNA sequences in this specimen translate into the identical CDR3. The genes are TRBV27 and TRBJ2-7; D perhaps matches TRBD2 (6 bases). This CDR3 comprises 14 residues. CDR1 and CDR2 from the germline V gene are MNHEY and SMNVEV (reference sequence). Trimming pared 3 bases from V and 4 bases from J, leaving 13 bases between. The CDR3 sequence is CASSLAGPSYEQYF. The CDR3 coding sequence is TGTGCCAGCAGTTTGGCGGGACCGTCGTACGAGCAGTACTTC.

This sequence joins TRBV27 and TRBJ2-1; 8 positions agree with TRBD1. The CDR3 contains 15 residues. V lost 7 bases, J lost 4 bases, and 9 bases stayed unmatched. Germline-derived CDR1 and CDR2 are MNHEY and SMNVEV (reference sequence). The DNA for the CDR3 is TGTGCCAGCATCGTTACAGGGGGTGTTTACAATGAGCAGTTCTTC. The encoded protein is CASIVTGGVYNEQFF.

About this clone itself: Other nucleotide sequences in the sample specify the same CDR3. The rearrangement uses TRBV4-1 and TRBJ2-7; 7 nucleotides match TRBD2. Germline V gene sequence: CDR1 MGHRA, CDR2 YSYEKL. The CDR3 spans 15 residues. Trimming at V came to 4 bases and at J to 3 bases, leaving 9 bases not matched to a gene. The CDR3 is CASSPKLTSSYEQYF. The CDR3 DNA is TGCGCCAGCAGCCCCAAACTGACTAGCAGCTACGAGCAGTACTTC.

This chain joins TRBV5-5 and TRBJ2-7, with D maybe TRBD1 (6 bases). The CDR3 is 14 amino acids. Trimming took off 0 bases at V and 0 bases at J, with 7 bases between the two ends. The germline CDR1 and CDR2 sequences are SGHKS and YYEKEE (reference sequence). The CDR3 coding sequence is TGTGCCAGCAGCTTGGGGGACACCTCCTACGAGCAGTACTTC. Translation gives CASSLGDTSYEQYF. The complete variable domain, with remaining parts taken from reference TRBV5-5 and TRBJ2-7, reads DAGVTQSPTHLIKTRGQQVTLRCSPISGHKSVSWYQQVLGQGPQFIFQYYEKEERGRGNFPDRFSARQFPNYSSELNVNALLLGDSALYLCASSLGDTSYEQYFGPGTRLTVT.

Remarks on this clone: Other DNA sequences in this specimen translate into the identical CDR3. The CDR3 DNA sequence: TGTGCCAGCAGCTCCGGACTAGCGGTTTACAATGAGCAGTTCTTC. Its protein is CASSSGLAVYNEQFF. The chain recombines TRBV7-9 with TRBJ2-1; 10 nucleotides line up with TRBD2. The germline CDR1 and CDR2 sequences are SEHNR and FQNEAQ (reference sequence). The CDR3 loop spans 15 amino acids. V was pared by 4 bases and J by 4 bases, with 4 bases of the junction left unmatched.

The rearrangement links TRBV4-3 to TRBJ2-7; no clear D. Per germline, CDR1 LGHNA and CDR2 YSLEER. V lost 1 base, J lost 3 bases, and 7 bases lay in between. The CDR3 runs 13 residues. The CDR3 coding sequence is TGCGCCAGCAGCCAAGCACTGAACTACGAGCAGTACTTC. Its translation is CASSQALNYEQYF.

V usage is TRBV6-1 and J usage is TRBJ2-3; TRBD1 aligns across 9 bases. The CDR3 is 15 amino acids. V lost 6 bases and J lost 3; bases outside the gene matches: 7. Germline CDR1 reads MNHNS; CDR2 reads SASEGT. The CDR3 DNA follows: TGTGCCAGCAGACTAATGACAGGGGGGACAGATACGCAGTATTTT. Translating gives CASRLMTGGTDTQYF.

Concerning this clone itself: One end of the junction is discordant with germline, which a read error may explain. The chain uses TRBV5-8 and TRBJ2-1; D remains ambiguous. This CDR3 has 10 residues. CDR1 is SGHTS, CDR2 YDEGEE, per germline. CDR3 protein: CASSLESRVF. The CDR3 DNA sequence: TGTGCCAGCAGCTTGGAATCTCGGGTCTTC.

This chain connects TRBV30 to TRBJ2-5; 8 bases fit TRBD1. V lost 2 bases and J lost 7; bases outside the gene matches: 9. Germline V gene sequence: CDR1 GTSNPN, CDR2 SVGIG (reference sequence). The CDR3 sequence is 14 residues long. CDR3 sequence reads: CAWSRQGAKTTQYF. CDR3 coding DNA: TGTGCCTGGAGTCGGCAGGGGGCTAAGACGACCCAGTACTTC.